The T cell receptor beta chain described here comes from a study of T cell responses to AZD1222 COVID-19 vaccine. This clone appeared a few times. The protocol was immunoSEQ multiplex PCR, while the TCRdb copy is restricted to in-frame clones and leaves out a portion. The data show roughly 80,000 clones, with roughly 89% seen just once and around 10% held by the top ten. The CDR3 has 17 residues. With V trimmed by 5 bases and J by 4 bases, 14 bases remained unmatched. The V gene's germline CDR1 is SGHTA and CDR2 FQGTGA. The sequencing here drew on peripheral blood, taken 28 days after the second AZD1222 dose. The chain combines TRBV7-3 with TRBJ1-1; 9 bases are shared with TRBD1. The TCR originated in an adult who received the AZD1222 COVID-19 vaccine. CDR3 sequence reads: CASSGSGTGPRATEAFF. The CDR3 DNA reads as TGTGCCAGCAGCGGCTCCGGGACAGGGCCACGGGCCACTGAAGCTTTCTTT.